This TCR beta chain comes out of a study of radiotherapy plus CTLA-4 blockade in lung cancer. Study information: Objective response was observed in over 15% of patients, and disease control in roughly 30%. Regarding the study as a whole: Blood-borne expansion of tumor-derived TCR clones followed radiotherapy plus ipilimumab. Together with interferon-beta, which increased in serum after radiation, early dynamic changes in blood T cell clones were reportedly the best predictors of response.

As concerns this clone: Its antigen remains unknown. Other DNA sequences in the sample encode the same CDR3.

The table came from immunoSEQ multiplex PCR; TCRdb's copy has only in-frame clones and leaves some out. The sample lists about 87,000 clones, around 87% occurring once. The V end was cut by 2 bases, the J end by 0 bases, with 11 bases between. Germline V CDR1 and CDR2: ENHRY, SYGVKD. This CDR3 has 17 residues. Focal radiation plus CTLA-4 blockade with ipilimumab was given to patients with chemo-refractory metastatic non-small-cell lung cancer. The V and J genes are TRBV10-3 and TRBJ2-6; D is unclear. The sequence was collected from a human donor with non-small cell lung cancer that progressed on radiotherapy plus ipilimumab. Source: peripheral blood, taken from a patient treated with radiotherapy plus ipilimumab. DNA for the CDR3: TGTGCCATCAGTGAGAGGCAGCTCATCTCTGGGGCCAACGTCCTGACTTTC. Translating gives CAISERQLISGANVLTF.